The present TCR beta chain was sequenced within a study of control samples from healthy donors and cancer patients (dated by TCRdb to the early 2020s). CDR3 length: 14 amino acids, cysteine to phenylalanine. The only DNA kept is the CDR3, 42 bases in frame from the first base. Deletion took 7 bases off V and 0 bases off J, with a span of 10 bases between the germline ends. CDR1 and CDR2 are drawn from the germline V gene: MNHNS, SASEGT. Comment on this clone: No cognate antigen has been identified for it. Base qualities are missing; no much larger clone stands one base away.

The library was prepared using the immunoSEQ multiplex PCR assay. TCRdb mirrors the immuneACCESS table, restricted to in-frame sequences. Some clones are absent from its copies; in checked studies, under half trace to an unresolved V gene, and the reason for the others is unknown. This sample lists over 50,000 clones; approximately 88% were detected once. The ten biggest clones cover about 3.5% of the sample. The sequence came from a man in his fifties or sixties in good health. The sequenced sample consisted of blood. The rearrangement joined TRBV6-1 to TRBJ2-4, and TRBD1 may be the D gene, going by 5 matching bases. The nucleotides are TGTGCCAGCACTGTCACAGGAGCCAAAAACATTCAGTACTTC. Translated, it gives CASTVTGAKNIQYF.